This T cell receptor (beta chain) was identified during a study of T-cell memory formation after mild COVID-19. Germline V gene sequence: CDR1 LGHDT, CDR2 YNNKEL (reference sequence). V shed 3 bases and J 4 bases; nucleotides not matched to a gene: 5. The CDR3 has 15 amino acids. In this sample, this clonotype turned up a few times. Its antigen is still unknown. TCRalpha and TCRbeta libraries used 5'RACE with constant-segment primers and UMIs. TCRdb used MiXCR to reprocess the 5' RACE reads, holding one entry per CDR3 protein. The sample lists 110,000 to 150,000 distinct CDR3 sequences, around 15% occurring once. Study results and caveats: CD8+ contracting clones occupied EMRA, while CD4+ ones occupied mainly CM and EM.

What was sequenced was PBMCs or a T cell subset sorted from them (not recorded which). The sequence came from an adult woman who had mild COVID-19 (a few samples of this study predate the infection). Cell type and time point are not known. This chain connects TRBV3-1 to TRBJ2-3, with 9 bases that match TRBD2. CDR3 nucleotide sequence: TGTGCCAGCAGCCAGGGGACTAGCAAGTCAGATACGCAGTATTTT. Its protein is CASSQGTSKSDTQYF.